This is a list of T cell receptor beta chains from one sample in a study of cytomegalovirus exposure and HLA in healthy donors. The method was immunoSEQ multiplex PCR; TCRdb's version includes in-frame clones alone and lacks a portion of them. The table lists roughly 150,000 clones, about four fifths of them singletons, with 3.5% to 4.5% in the top ten. Sequencing input: PBMCs. The receptors were gathered from a woman in her forties in good health and CMV-seropositive. The CDR3 runs from the conserved cysteine through the conserved F or W. Each record gives: V gene, clone size, D gene, J gene, CDR3 DNA, CDR3 protein. D genes are given only for firm matches. Not all rows give a size; the values are once, few, many and, for expanded clones, a class.

V gene: TRBV28; clone size: -; D gene: -; J gene: TRBJ1-1; CDR3 DNA: TGTGCCAGCACCGGGGGGCGCGTCACTGAAGCTTTCTTT; CDR3 protein: CASTGGRVTEAFF
V gene: TRBV5-1; clone size: -; D gene: TRBD2; J gene: TRBJ2-1; CDR3 DNA: TGCGCCAGCAGCTTGCAGCGGGGGGCGTACAATGAGCAGTTCTTC; CDR3 protein: CASSLQRGAYNEQFF
V gene: TRBV7-9; clone size: -; D gene: -; J gene: TRBJ2-1; CDR3 DNA: TGTGCCAGCAGCCCTCCGACTAATACTTACAATGAGCAGTTCTTC; CDR3 protein: CASSPPTNTYNEQFF
V gene: TRBV29-1; clone size: -; D gene: -; J gene: TRBJ1-1; CDR3 DNA: TGCAGCGTTCCCTCCACCCCCGGCAGGGGTCGGACTGAAGCTTTCTTT; CDR3 protein: CSVPSTPGRGRTEAFF
V gene: TRBV19; clone size: -; D gene: -; J gene: TRBJ2-1; CDR3 DNA: TGTGCCAGTACAGGGATAGCCTACAATGAGCAGTTCTTC; CDR3 protein: CASTGIAYNEQFF
V gene: TRBV25-1; clone size: -; D gene: -; J gene: TRBJ2-3; CDR3 DNA: TGTGCCAGCAGTGAATCTAGTCAGATTCGCCCAGATACGCAGTATTTT; CDR3 protein: CASSESSQIRPDTQYF
V gene: TRBV30; clone size: -; D gene: -; J gene: TRBJ1-4; CDR3 DNA: TGTGCCTGGAGTTATCCGGGACTGAGTGAAAAACTGTTTTTT; CDR3 protein: CAWSYPGLSEKLFF
V gene: TRBV6-5; clone size: -; D gene: TRBD1; J gene: TRBJ1-6; CDR3 DNA: TGTGCCAGCAGTTACGGGACAGGGGGCTCACCCCTCCACTTT; CDR3 protein: CASSYGTGGSPLHF
V gene: TRBV27; clone size: -; D gene: -; J gene: TRBJ1-5; CDR3 DNA: TGTGCCAGCAGTTTTAGTAGTAGCAATCAGCCCCAGCATTTT; CDR3 protein: CASSFSSSNQPQHF
V gene: TRBV5-1; clone size: -; D gene: TRBD2; J gene: TRBJ2-3; CDR3 DNA: TGCGCCAGCACCTCTTTAGCGGGGGTCTCCACAGATACGCAGTATTTT; CDR3 protein: CASTSLAGVSTDTQYF
V gene: TRBV19; clone size: -; D gene: -; J gene: TRBJ1-2; CDR3 DNA: TGTGCCAGTACCGACCTGGAGAGGGCCGATCGGGGCTACACCTTC; CDR3 protein: CASTDLERADRGYTF
V gene: TRBV2; clone size: -; D gene: TRBD2; J gene: TRBJ2-1; CDR3 DNA: TGTGCCAGCAGGGGGGGGTACAATGAGCAGTTCTTC; CDR3 protein: CASRGGYNEQFF
V gene: TRBV6-5; clone size: -; D gene: TRBD2; J gene: TRBJ2-7; CDR3 DNA: TGTGCCAGCAGTCCCGGGACTAGCGCCTCCTACGAGCAGTACTTC; CDR3 protein: CASSPGTSASYEQYF
V gene: TRBV30; clone size: -; D gene: TRBD2; J gene: TRBJ2-1; CDR3 DNA: TGTGCCTGGATAGGTGGGGGGGGCTCCTACAATGAGCAGTTCTTC; CDR3 protein: CAWIGGGGSYNEQFF
V gene: TRBV10-3; clone size: -; D gene: TRBD1; J gene: TRBJ2-2; CDR3 DNA: TGTGCCACCTCCTTTCTTCCGGGGACAGTAAACACCGGGGAGCTGTTTTTT; CDR3 protein: CATSFLPGTVNTGELFF
V gene: TRBV6-1; clone size: -; D gene: TRBD1; J gene: TRBJ1-5; CDR3 DNA: TGTGCCAGCAGAGGACAGGGGAACAATCAGCCCCAGCATTTT; CDR3 protein: CASRGQGNNQPQHF
V gene: TRBV2; clone size: once; D gene: TRBD1; J gene: TRBJ1-2; CDR3 DNA: TGTGCCAGCCGGCCCGGGACAGGGCCCAACTATGGCTACACCTTC; CDR3 protein: CASRPGTGPNYGYTF
V gene: TRBV7-2; clone size: -; D gene: TRBD2; J gene: TRBJ2-7; CDR3 DNA: TGTGCCAGCAGCTCCGGCGGGAGGGTTACAGCGTACTTC; CDR3 protein: CASSSGGRVTAYF
V gene: TRBV14; clone size: -; D gene: -; J gene: TRBJ1-1; CDR3 DNA: TGTGCCAGCAGCCAACCAGGACTGCCTGAAGCTTTCTTT; CDR3 protein: CASSQPGLPEAFF
V gene: TRBV6-5; clone size: -; D gene: -; J gene: TRBJ2-3; CDR3 DNA: TGTGCCAGCAGCCCCTGGGGGGACGGCACAGATACGCAGTATTTT; CDR3 protein: CASSPWGDGTDTQYF
V gene: TRBV5-4; clone size: -; D gene: TRBD1; J gene: TRBJ1-4; CDR3 DNA: TGTGCCAGCAGCTTGTGGGACAGGGCAGATGATGAGTTCTTT; CDR3 protein: CASSLWDRADDEFF
V gene: TRBV28; clone size: -; D gene: TRBD2; J gene: TRBJ2-1; CDR3 DNA: TGTGCCAGCAGCGGGACTAGCCACAATGAGCAGTTCTTC; CDR3 protein: CASSGTSHNEQFF
V gene: TRBV11-3; clone size: once; D gene: -; J gene: TRBJ2-1; CDR3 DNA: TGTGCCAGCAGCTTAGACGGTACGGCCTACAATGAGCAGTTCTTC; CDR3 protein: CASSLDGTAYNEQFF
V gene: TRBV6-5; clone size: -; D gene: -; J gene: TRBJ1-5; CDR3 DNA: TGTGCCAGCAGGCCGGCAGGGATACAGCCCCAGCATTTT; CDR3 protein: CASRPAGIQPQHF
V gene: TRBV2; clone size: few; D gene: -; J gene: TRBJ1-1; CDR3 DNA: TGTGCCAGCAGTGCCCGGCGGATGAACACTGAAGCTTTCTTT; CDR3 protein: CASSARRMNTEAFF
V gene: TRBV5-5; clone size: few; D gene: TRBD1; J gene: TRBJ1-2; CDR3 DNA: TGTGCCAGCAGCTCCCATACAGGGGACTATGGCTACACCTTC; CDR3 protein: CASSSHTGDYGYTF
V gene: TRBV7-9; clone size: -; D gene: -; J gene: TRBJ2-5; CDR3 DNA: TGTGCCAGCAGCTTAGAATTAAGGGGAGGACGGTACTTC; CDR3 protein: CASSLELRGGRYF
V gene: TRBV15; clone size: -; D gene: TRBD1; J gene: TRBJ1-1; CDR3 DNA: TGTGCCACCAGCAGCGGAGGAGGAGACAGGGTTAACACTGAAGCTTTCTTT; CDR3 protein: CATSSGGGDRVNTEAFF
V gene: TRBV7-2; clone size: -; D gene: -; J gene: TRBJ1-2; CDR3 DNA: TGTGCCAGCAGCTTAGACGTGGGGAGAAGTCGGTACACCTTC; CDR3 protein: CASSLDVGRSRYTF
V gene: TRBV5-8; clone size: -; D gene: -; J gene: TRBJ1-2; CDR3 DNA: TGTGCCAGCAGCCTAGGGGGGGAAGGATATGGCTACACCTTC; CDR3 protein: CASSLGGEGYGYTF
V gene: TRBV19; clone size: -; D gene: -; J gene: TRBJ1-3; CDR3 DNA: TGTGCCAGTAGTATGGCTCATGGAAACACCATATATTTT; CDR3 protein: CASSMAHGNTIYF
V gene: TRBV5-1; clone size: -; D gene: TRBD1; J gene: TRBJ2-2; CDR3 DNA: TGCGCCAGCAGCTTGGTTTGGGACAGGGTTCAAACCGGGGAGCTGTTTTTT; CDR3 protein: CASSLVWDRVQTGELFF
V gene: TRBV6-1; clone size: -; D gene: TRBD1; J gene: TRBJ1-3; CDR3 DNA: TGTGCCAGCAGTCCTCTGGGACAGGTGACGGACGCCATATATTTT; CDR3 protein: CASSPLGQVTDAIYF
V gene: TRBV5-1; clone size: few; D gene: TRBD1; J gene: TRBJ1-2; CDR3 DNA: TGCGCCAGCAGCTTGGAAGGGACAGTCTATGGCTACACCTTC; CDR3 protein: CASSLEGTVYGYTF
V gene: TRBV4-2; clone size: once; D gene: TRBD2; J gene: TRBJ2-5; CDR3 DNA: TGTGCCAGCAGCCAAGACCTAGCGGGAGTTTGGGAGACCCAGTACTTC; CDR3 protein: CASSQDLAGVWETQYF
V gene: TRBV19; clone size: -; D gene: TRBD1; J gene: TRBJ1-1; CDR3 DNA: TGTGCCAGTAGTACCCTGACAGGGGACCTGGGGACTGAAGCTTTCTTT; CDR3 protein: CASSTLTGDLGTEAFF
V gene: TRBV19; clone size: -; D gene: TRBD1; J gene: TRBJ1-2; CDR3 DNA: TGTGCCAGTAACCCGACAGGGGGCTATGGCTACACCTTC; CDR3 protein: CASNPTGGYGYTF
V gene: TRBV7-3; clone size: -; D gene: TRBD1; J gene: TRBJ1-2; CDR3 DNA: TGTGCCAGCAGCTTGAGACAGGGAAGCGGCTACACCTTC; CDR3 protein: CASSLRQGSGYTF
V gene: TRBV11-1; clone size: -; D gene: -; J gene: TRBJ2-3; CDR3 DNA: TGTGCCAGCAGCCTCGGGGGAGGTGGCACAGATACGCAGTATTTT; CDR3 protein: CASSLGGGGTDTQYF
V gene: TRBV28; clone size: -; D gene: TRBD1; J gene: TRBJ1-1; CDR3 DNA: TGTGCCAGCAGTCCCCGACAGGGGGCGAGCACTGAAGCTTTCTTT; CDR3 protein: CASSPRQGASTEAFF
V gene: TRBV30; clone size: -; D gene: -; J gene: TRBJ2-1; CDR3 DNA: TGTGCCTGGAGTGTACGTTCGAGCGGTGACAATGAGCAGTTCTTC; CDR3 protein: CAWSVRSSGDNEQFF
V gene: TRBV29-1; clone size: -; D gene: TRBD1; J gene: TRBJ1-2; CDR3 DNA: TGCAGCGTTGGGGTCTCAGGGGGGAACTATGGCTACACCTTC; CDR3 protein: CSVGVSGGNYGYTF
V gene: TRBV7-9; clone size: -; D gene: TRBD1; J gene: TRBJ1-2; CDR3 DNA: TGTGCCAGCTGGGGGACAGTAGGTCCCCTTAACTATGGCTACACCTTC; CDR3 protein: CASWGTVGPLNYGYTF
V gene: TRBV7-6; clone size: -; D gene: -; J gene: TRBJ2-7; CDR3 DNA: TGTGCCAGCGGGCCCGCCTACGAGCAGTACTTC; CDR3 protein: CASGPAYEQYF
V gene: TRBV7-9; clone size: -; D gene: TRBD1; J gene: TRBJ2-7; CDR3 DNA: TGTTCCAGCAGCTCCCGGGACAGGGTCTCCTACGAGCAGTACTTC; CDR3 protein: CSSSSRDRVSYEQYF
V gene: TRBV6-5; clone size: -; D gene: -; J gene: TRBJ2-3; CDR3 DNA: TGTGCCAGCAGTTACTCGACTACCCGCACAGATACGCAGTATTTT; CDR3 protein: CASSYSTTRTDTQYF
V gene: TRBV18; clone size: -; D gene: TRBD2; J gene: TRBJ2-1; CDR3 DNA: TGTGCCAGCTCACCACCTAGTCTAGCGGGAGGATCCTACAATGAGCAGTTCTTC; CDR3 protein: CASSPPSLAGGSYNEQFF
V gene: TRBV28; clone size: -; D gene: -; J gene: TRBJ1-1; CDR3 DNA: TGTGCCAGCAGTTTCAGGAGGGTAACTGAAGCTTTCTTT; CDR3 protein: CASSFRRVTEAFF
V gene: TRBV28; clone size: -; D gene: TRBD2; J gene: TRBJ2-3; CDR3 DNA: TGTGCCAGCAGTGCGACTAGCGGGAGGAGGTTGGGCACAGATACGCAGTATTTT; CDR3 protein: CASSATSGRRLGTDTQYF
V gene: TRBV14; clone size: -; D gene: TRBD1; J gene: TRBJ1-1; CDR3 DNA: TGTGCCAGCAGCCAATGGAAGGGGACAGGAGTTCTGGCTGAAGCTTTCTTT; CDR3 protein: CASSQWKGTGVLAEAFF
V gene: TRBV2; clone size: -; D gene: -; J gene: TRBJ2-1; CDR3 DNA: TGTGCCAGCAGTGAACGTATTTACAATGAGCAGTTCTTC; CDR3 protein: CASSERIYNEQFF